The table lists the clone carrying this T cell receptor beta chain with a few counts. The antigen is unknown. Starting material of approximately 500 ng total RNA yielded TCR beta cDNA via a constant-region primer. Modified slightly, ARM-PCR produced TCR beta libraries over three nested multiplex PCR rounds. Two initial PCR rounds of roughly 10 cycles each paired TRBV1-TRBV30 forward primers with a C-beta reverse primer. TCRdb reprocessed the multiplex PCR reads via MiXCR and lists one record per CDR3 protein. The sample yields approximately 340,000 distinct CDR3 sequences, less than 65% seen once. This entry belongs to a study of tumor-infiltrating lymphocytes in primary liver carcinoma. Across the whole study: Resection treated the patients' primary liver carcinoma. Study-level points and caveats: CD4+ and CD8+ repertoires could not be compared in these unsorted bulk samples. Tumor-adjacent and tumor-blood pairs shared a smaller degree of overlap than tumor region pairs.

The CDR3 length is 15 residues. Germline V gene sequence: CDR1 MDHEN, CDR2 SYDVKM. The V gene lost 7 bases and the J gene lost 0 bases, with 13 bases spanning the gap. Unsorted whole blood yielded the blood RNA, and germline DNA was also extracted. Patients in the cohort were treatment-naive and living with chronic HBV infection. This chain links TRBV28 with TRBJ2-1; D possibly corresponds to TRBD2 (5 bases). This clonotype was obtained from a middle-aged man with primary liver carcinoma and hepatitis B virus infection. Sample: peripheral blood. The chain's CDR3 is CASTEREGSYNEQFF. The CDR3 region has the DNA TGTGCCAGCACCGAGCGTGAGGGCTCCTACAATGAGCAGTTCTTC.